A single sample is the source of the 29 T cell receptor beta chains below, sequenced in a study of T cells in narcolepsy. The method was immunoSEQ multiplex PCR; TCRdb's version includes in-frame clones alone and lacks a portion of them. Among thousands of clones listed, around two thirds were seen once. The specimen sequenced was CD45RA- memory CD8+ T cells from PBMCs. The receptors here all came from a human donor with narcolepsy.

V and J are TRBV5-1 and TRBJ2-3; either TRBD1 or TRBD2 may supply D (5 bases each). CDR1 and CDR2 from the germline V gene are SGHRS and YFSETQ. There are 15 residues in the CDR3. The germline V and J ends were trimmed by 4 bases and 6 bases, with 18 bases remaining between them. The chain's CDR3 is CASSLGTDYTDTQYF. The CDR3, as DNA: TGCGCCAGCAGCCTAGGGACCGACTATACCGATACGCAGTATTTT.

The chain links TRBV7-9 to TRBJ2-7; D is possibly TRBD2 (5 bases). The CDR3 has 15 amino acids. CDR1 is SEHNR and CDR2 is FQNEAQ in the germline V gene (reference sequence). Trimming pared 0 bases from V and 0 bases from J, leaving 9 bases between. CDR3 sequence: CASSLALGSSYEQYF. The CDR3 DNA reads as TGTGCCAGCAGCTTAGCGCTTGGGAGCTCCTACGAGCAGTACTTC.

The chain's CDR3 is CAWSGAGETQYF. CDR3 bases: TGTGCCTGGAGTGGAGCAGGAGAGACCCAGTACTTC. The chain links TRBV30 to TRBJ2-5; D not resolved. V was cut by 1 base and J by 4 bases, with 7 bases left in between. Germline CDR1 and CDR2: GTSNPN and SVGIG (reference sequence). This CDR3 has 12 amino acids.

The chain recombines TRBV11-2 with TRBJ2-7; 9 positions agree with TRBD1. The V and J ends lost 5 bases and 7 bases, in that order; junction bases with no gene match: 9. CDR3 size: 14 residues. CDR1 is SGHAT and CDR2 is FQNNGV in the germline V gene. CDR3 loop: CASSHIQGAGEQYF. The CDR3, as DNA: TGTGCCAGCAGCCATATACAGGGGGCAGGTGAGCAGTACTTC.

The J gene is TRBJ2-1, the V gene TRBV6-1; D is perhaps TRBD1 (6 bases). The CDR3 extends over 15 amino acids. Germline CDR1 is MNHNS and CDR2 is SASEGT. Trimming took 1 base from V and 8 from J, leaving 15 bases between them. The CDR3 region is CASSEETGSSYEQFF. The CDR3 nucleotides are TGTGCCAGCAGTGAAGAAACAGGGTCGTCGTATGAGCAGTTCTTC.

This sequence joins TRBV9 and TRBJ2-7; a weak D match, TRBD2 (6 bases). This CDR3 has 16 amino acids. Germline V gene lookup returns CDR1 SGDLS and CDR2 YYNGEE. V lost 4 bases and J lost 0, with 17 bases in between. The CDR3 loop is CASSPKKGTDSYEQYF. CDR3 DNA: TGTGCCAGCAGCCCGAAGAAAGGGACTGACTCCTACGAGCAGTACTTC.

This chain links TRBV11-2 with TRBJ1-1, with D tentatively TRBD1 (5 bases). Deletions cut 6 bases from V and 2 bases from J, with 16 bases between. In germline, CDR1 is SGHAT, CDR2 FQNNGV. The CDR3 runs to 15 residues. CDR3 bases: TGTGCCAGCAGGCAACGGGAGGGGCCCAACACTGAAGCTTTCTTT. This codes for CASRQREGPNTEAFF.

This rearrangement joins TRBV7-2 to TRBJ1-1; possible D gene TRBD1, 5 bases. This CDR3 comprises 12 residues. V lost 7 bases, J lost 6 bases, and 12 bases lay in between. Germline V gene lookup returns CDR1 SGHTA and CDR2 FQGNSA. CDR3: CASTLGGAEAFF. The CDR3 nucleotides are TGTGCCAGCACTCTGGGGGGGGCTGAAGCTTTCTTT.

The chain has TRBV7-9 and TRBJ2-7; no definite D call. The ends were cut back, 5 bases at V and 1 base at J, with 6 bases in the middle. The CDR3 covers 12 residues. The V gene's germline CDR1 is SEHNR and CDR2 FQNEAQ (reference sequence). The CDR3 is CASSPASYEQYF. DNA of the CDR3: TGTGCCAGCAGCCCGGCGTCCTACGAGCAGTACTTC.

The chain employs TRBV27 and TRBJ1-5; D gene uncertain. The CDR3 runs 13 residues. Trimming took off 3 bases at V and 6 bases at J, with 9 bases between the two ends. Germline V gives CDR1 MNHEY, CDR2 SMNVEV (reference sequence). As DNA, the CDR3 is TGTGCCAGCAGTTTGAGTGGTATTCAGCCCCAGCATTTT. It translates to CASSLSGIQPQHF.

The sample holds one count of this clone. V gene TRBV7-9 combines with J gene TRBJ2-6; tentatively, D is TRBD1 (6 bases). With 5 bases removed from V and 1 base from J, the gap between germline ends came to 12 bases. This CDR3 has 16 residues. Germline V gene lookup returns CDR1 SEHNR and CDR2 FQNEAQ (reference sequence). CDR3 coding DNA: TGTGCCAGCAGCCCTCCAACAGGGTCTGGGGCCAACGTCCTGACTTTC. It codes for CASSPPTGSGANVLTF.

In its sample, this clone ranks as medium-sized. The V call is TRBV4-3, the J call TRBJ1-1; 7 nucleotides align to TRBD1. Germline CDR1 LGHNA, CDR2 YSLEER. This CDR3 spans 19 amino acids. Trimming removed 0 bases from V and 6 bases from J; junction bases left unmatched: 19. CDR3 sequence (DNA): TGCGCCAGCAGCCAAGATGAATATGGAGAGGTAGACAGGGACCCTGAAGCTTTCTTT. This translates into CASSQDEYGEVDRDPEAFF.

The chain uses TRBV28 and TRBJ1-6; D may be TRBD1 (6 bases). The CDR3 totals 15 residues. From germline, CDR1 is MDHEN and CDR2 SYDVKM. Trimming shortened V by 6 bases and J by 5 bases, and 14 bases separated the two germline ends. In DNA, the CDR3 is TGTGCCAGCAGCCAGGCGGACAGCGATAATTCACCCCTCCACTTT. It specifies CASSQADSDNSPLHF.

This rearrangement joins TRBV19 to TRBJ1-1; D may be TRBD1 (6 bases). Germline-derived CDR1 and CDR2 are LNHDA and SQIVND (reference sequence). Trimming took off 5 bases at V and 0 bases at J, with 10 bases between the two ends. The CDR3 is made up of 14 amino acids. CDR3 sequence reads: CASSAGQMNTEAFF. CDR3 sequence (DNA): TGTGCCAGTAGTGCAGGACAGATGAACACTGAAGCTTTCTTT.

The rearrangement joins TRBV6-5 to TRBJ2-7; TRBD2 matches 8 bases. The J segment lost 5 bases and the V segment lost 4 bases, leaving 7 bases of the junction unmatched. The germline V gene encodes CDR1 MNHEY and CDR2 SVGAGI. The CDR3 contains 14 residues. CDR3 coding DNA: TGTGCCAGCAGTTTCGGGGGGGCTTCGGACGAGCAGTACTTC. It yields the protein CASSFGGASDEQYF.

The J gene is TRBJ1-4, the V gene TRBV4-3, with a possible D match to TRBD1 (5 bases). Trimming left V 0 bases short and J 7 bases short, with 15 bases between. The CDR3 is made up of 16 amino acids. CDR1 is LGHNA and CDR2 is YSLEER in the germline V gene. CDR3 protein: CASSQDGAGGSEKLFF. The CDR3 coding sequence is TGCGCCAGCAGCCAAGATGGGGCCGGGGGTAGTGAAAAACTGTTTTTT.

V is TRBV11-3 and J is TRBJ1-5; no clear D gene. The V and J ends lost 6 bases and 3 bases respectively, with 9 bases between them. The CDR3 has 13 residues. The germline V gene encodes CDR1 SGHNT and CDR2 YENEEA. CDR3 nucleotides: TGTGCCAGCAGTTTATCCTCCAATCAGCCCCAGCATTTT. This translates into CASSLSSNQPQHF.

The V gene is TRBV12-2, the J gene TRBJ1-2; no check of the table's D call, TRBD1, against the DNA was made. TRBV12-2 is an annotated pseudogene. The length of the CDR3 is 14 residues. For the CDR3, the DNA is TGTGCAAGTCGCTCAGACAGGGGTGACTATGGCTACACCTTC. Translating gives CASRSDRGDYGYTF.

For this clone: A far larger clone is one nucleotide away, so this likely arose from a read error. The same CDR3 can be traced to other DNA sequences in this sample. The chain recombines TRBV7-9 with TRBJ2-1, with D maybe TRBD1 (5 bases). The CDR3 extends over 16 amino acids. Germline values: CDR1 SEHNR, CDR2 FQNEAQ (reference sequence). Between the trimmed V and J ends, which lost 5 bases and 4 bases, there was a span of 18 bases. The CDR3 is CASSQGELVSYNEQFF. CDR3 bases: TGTGCCAGCAGCCAAGGGGAACTGGTTTCTTACAATGAGCAGTTCTTC.

This clone qualifies as medium-sized. This chain connects TRBV6-5 to TRBJ1-2; D uncertain. V lost 6 bases, J lost 8 bases, and 13 bases lay in between. CDR3 size: 12 residues. CDR1 and CDR2 from the germline V gene are MNHEY and SVGAGI. CDR3 coding DNA: TGTGCCAGCAGCCTCCCCGGACGAGGCTACACCTTC. Amino acid sequence: CASSLPGRGYTF.

The chain employs TRBV6-4 and TRBJ2-1; 9 bases are shared with TRBD2. CDR3 length: 15 residues. Germline V gives CDR1 MRHNA, CDR2 SNTAGT. V was pared by 5 bases and J by 5 bases, with 7 bases of the junction left unmatched. The CDR3 here is CASSYGRGGHNEQFF. The CDR3 bases are TGTGCCAGCAGTTACGGGCGGGGGGGCCACAATGAGCAGTTCTTC.

The DNA for the CDR3 is TGTGCCAGCAGCCACCTAGGGGGTGAGCAGTTCTTC. Protein sequence: CASSHLGGEQFF. The V and J genes are TRBV4-2 and TRBJ2-1; possible D gene TRBD1, 6 bases. The CDR3 is 12 residues long. Per germline, CDR1 LGHNA and CDR2 YNFKEQ. V lost 3 bases and J 9 bases, leaving 9 bases between the germline ends.

The count of this clone is one. The chain is built from TRBV2 and TRBJ2-5; 10 bases match TRBD1. V lost 6 bases to trimming and J lost 3 bases; unmatched junction nucleotides: 10. This CDR3 has 16 amino acids. CDR1 is SNHLY and CDR2 is FYNNEI in the germline V gene. The CDR3 reads CASSHRFGTGEETQYF. In nucleotides, the CDR3 is TGTGCCAGCAGCCATCGTTTTGGGACAGGGGAAGAGACCCAGTACTTC.

This sequence joins TRBV4-2 and TRBJ1-1, with a weak D call TRBD1 (6 bases). V was pared by 2 bases and J by 1 base, with 11 bases between. The CDR3 is 15 amino acids. The germline CDR1 and CDR2 sequences are LGHNA and YNFKEQ. The CDR3 protein is CASSQLNRANTEAFF. The CDR3 coding sequence is TGTGCCAGCAGCCAATTGAACAGGGCGAACACTGAAGCTTTCTTT.

Note on this clone: Germline is not matched at one junction end, which may reflect a read error. The V call is TRBV7-7, the J call TRBJ1-5; TRBD1 might be the D (6 bases). Germline values: CDR1 SSHAT, CDR2 FNYEAQ (reference sequence). This CDR3 region has 17 residues. CDR3 nucleotides: TGTGCTAGCAGCCAAGACAGGCAGTACGCGAACAATCAGCCCCAGCATTTT. Its translation is CASSQDRQYANNQPQHF.

The chain has TRBV21-1 and TRBJ1-2. TRBV21-1 is a pseudogene segment. This CDR3 is 11 amino acids long. CDR3 sequence (DNA): TGTGCCAGCAGAAAGACCTATGGCTACACCTTC. Amino acid sequence: CASRKTYGYTF.

The rearrangement joins TRBV6-5 to TRBJ1-2, with TRBD1 identical over 7 bases. Germline CDR1 and CDR2: MNHEY and SVGAGI. Unmatched junction bases numbered 13, after V lost 4 bases and J lost 8 bases. This CDR3 is 15 amino acids long. The chain's CDR3 is CASSFSTGDLAGYTF. The CDR3 nucleotides read TGTGCCAGCAGTTTCTCCACAGGGGACTTGGCGGGCTACACCTTC.

J is TRBJ2-1 and V is TRBV6-1; 13 bases align to TRBD2. The germline gives CDR1 MNHNS, CDR2 SASEGT. CDR3 length: 15 residues. V gave up 2 bases and J gave up 8 bases; unmatched junction bases: 3. For the CDR3, the DNA is TGTGCCAGCAGTGAAACTAGCGGGGGGGCAGATGAGCAGTTCTTC. Translating gives CASSETSGGADEQFF.

The V gene is TRBV9, the J gene TRBJ2-5, with 8 bases fitting TRBD2. The CDR3 is 15 amino acids. Unmatched junction bases numbered 10, after V lost 4 bases and J lost 5 bases. Germline assignment: CDR1 SGDLS and CDR2 YYNGEE. The CDR3 reads CASSPGTSNRETQYF. The CDR3 nucleotides read TGTGCCAGCAGCCCCGGGACTAGTAACAGGGAGACCCAGTACTTC.